This entry concerns a single T cell receptor beta chain. Per the study methods: How many nucleated cells were present was estimated from reference gene primer amplification. Measured with immunoSEQ multiplex PCR; TCRdb has only the in-frame clones, and not every one. V and J calls plus clone size are reproduced from that table; the DNA served to infer D and trimming. The table includes 50,000 to 70,000 clones, 70% to 90% detected once. These data are taken from a study of blood T cell repertoires in COVID-19. At the level of the study: Samples came from the United States, Italy and Spain, spanning acute and convalescent COVID-19. Sample material is recorded as cDNA or gDNA derived from T cells, B-cell-depleted T cells, or PBMCs.

Germline loops: CDR1 SGHRS, CDR2 YFSETQ. CDR3 size: 15 residues. After removal of 3 bases from V and 4 bases from J, the junction contained 4 bases not matched to a gene. Source material: peripheral blood. This clonotype was sampled from a man aged 60-69 years with acute or convalescent COVID-19. The chain links TRBV5-1 to TRBJ2-3; 11 bases are shared with TRBD1. CDR3 loop: CASSSGQGGADTQYF. The CDR3, as DNA: TGCGCCAGCAGCTCGGGACAGGGGGGTGCAGATACGCAGTATTTT.